This T cell receptor beta chain appears in the sequencing data of a study of T cell responses to AZD1222 COVID-19 vaccine. Study-wide findings and caveats: It was only six AZD1222 recipients who were seropositive at baseline. Nearly half of unique spike-specific TCRs reportedly avoided B.1.351 and B.1.1.7 mutated regions. Repertoire sampling happened only post peak T cell response. Researchers report vaccine-associated CD4 TCRs spanning spike, with dominance at 160-218 and 743-854.

The repertoire was sequenced with immunoSEQ multiplex PCR; TCRdb's copy has only in-frame clones and lacks some. This sample has 130,000 to 150,000 clones; about 86% occur once, and the top ten carry approximately 5.4%. Concerning this clone itself: Antigen specificity is unknown.

The CDR3 spans 11 residues. Trimming took off 5 bases at V and 3 bases at J, with 5 bases between the two ends. Germline CDR1 SGHRS, CDR2 YFSETQ. The sequence was obtained from an adult who received the AZD1222 COVID-19 vaccine. The rearrangement joins TRBV5-1 to TRBJ2-5; D call uncertain. The material sequenced was peripheral blood, taken 28 days after the second AZD1222 dose. The CDR3: CASRNEETQYF. In DNA, the CDR3 is TGCGCCAGCAGAAACGAAGAGACCCAGTACTTC.